This TCR beta chain appears in the sequencing data of a study of shared clonotypes between healthy human individuals. Findings of the study overall: Non-shared clonotypes were found to have lower generation probabilities than the clonotypes that were shared by all four of the sorted-subset donors.

Generated by immunoSEQ multiplex PCR, the TCRdb table keeps only in-frame clones and is missing some. The sample holds roughly 2.5 million clones; about 92% are singletons and the top ten take 0.13% to 0.15%. The CDR3 totals 14 residues. The V gene's germline CDR1 is LNHDA and CDR2 SQIVND (reference sequence). V lost 4 bases, J lost 0 bases, and 9 bases lay in between. Note on this clone: Its antigen is not known.

The donor population consisted of healthy HIV-negative adults with no recent acute infections or vaccinations. All the donors were Caucasian adults who lived in Nashville, Tennessee. This TCR came from a man aged 18 to 29 in good health. The sample taken for sequencing was naive CD4+ T cells sorted from blood. Subset defined: CD45RA+ positively selected. The chain uses TRBV19 and TRBJ1-1; no clear D. CDR3 nucleotide sequence: TGTGCCAGTAGTAACGGCAGGTTGAACACTGAAGCTTTCTTT. Translated: CASSNGRLNTEAFF.